Described below is a single T cell receptor beta chain sequence and its context. It lacks a known antigen. Base quality data are lacking; no much larger clone is found one base away. According to the germline V gene, CDR1 reads LGHNA and CDR2 reads YNFKEQ. The CDR3 spans 15 residues, from the cysteine through the phenylalanine. Just CDR3 DNA is preserved here, 45 bases in frame from base 1. To sequence the TCRbeta CDR3 region, genomic DNA was isolated from the sorted cells. The immunoSEQ Assay was used for sequencing of TCRbeta CDR3 regions. The immuneACCESS repertoire file appears here via TCRdb, limited to in-frame rearrangements. These files lack a portion of the clones; in checked studies, under half of the deficit traces to unresolved V genes, and the cause of the others is not known. Recorded for this sample are approximately 42,000 clones; 81% of them occurred a single time. The ten largest clones capture roughly 2.5% of the sample.

The trial excluded patients who had a history of autoimmune disease or who were on systemic immunosuppression. Peripheral blood for TCR sequencing was collected from all dose cohorts at baseline, on cycle 4 day 1, and on cycle 7 day 1. Samples came from an open-label, multicenter, first-in-human phase I dose-escalation trial of ivuxolimab. Adults with locally advanced or metastatic head and neck squamous cell, hepatocellular, melanoma or renal cell carcinoma were enrolled in the trial. Before TCR sequencing, CD4+ T cells and CD8+ T cells from peripheral blood were sorted into separate populations. The sample belongs to a study of OX40 agonist ivuxolimab in advanced cancers. The study in broad terms: Ivuxolimab was a fully human IgG2 agonistic monoclonal antibody targeting the costimulatory receptor OX40 (CD134). Intravenous ivuxolimab was administered to patients every 2 weeks at six dose levels: 0.01, 0.1, 0.3, 1.5, 3 and 10 mg/kg. Of the 50 to 55 dose-escalation patients, hepatocellular carcinoma was present in roughly 19, melanoma in approximately 15, renal cell carcinoma in 9 and head and neck cancer in 9. The dose-escalation cohort was approximately 83% male with a mean age of around 62 years, ranging from 23 to 79. Patients were allowed to have had prior anti-PD-1, anti-PD-L1 or anti-CTLA-4 therapy, and 40% of the dose-escalation patients had previously received checkpoint inhibitors. Three dose-escalation patients achieved partial responses, one with hepatocellular carcinoma and two with cutaneous melanoma. Peripheral TCRbeta sequencing was intended to test whether TCR sequence diversity was altered and clonal T-cell expansion was caused by ivuxolimab. The paper covers the monotherapy dose-escalation part of the phase I ivuxolimab trial, which included N = 52 patients.

Broader findings and caveats from the paper: Clonal expansion of both CD4+ and CD8+ blood T cells was observed from baseline to week 6 at doses 0.1 to 3.0 mg/kg. Low levels of normalized T-cell clonal expansion were also seen in some patients who did not respond. After ivuxolimab, expanded clones were on average more numerous among CD8+ T cells than among CD4+ T cells. The antigen specificity of the clonally expanded peripheral T cells was not determined. Partial responders in the 0.1-3.0 mg/kg groups had among the lowest normalized peripheral clonal expansion, especially among CD8+ T cells.

This clonotype originated in an adult with an advanced solid tumor such as melanoma, head and neck, liver or kidney cancer. The specimen was CD4+ or CD8+ T cells sorted from blood, collected in a trial of the OX40 agonist ivuxolimab. The chain is assembled from TRBV4-2 and TRBJ2-5; perhaps TRBD2 is the D gene, with 5 bases matching. The J call is doubtful: the DNA matches TRBJ2-7 better. For the CDR3, the sequence is CASSQGAGLIYEQYF. The DNA is as follows: TGTGCCAGCAGCCAAGGGGCAGGACTTATCTACGAGCAGTACTTC.